The sample holds a few counts of the clone carrying this T cell receptor (beta chain). The J segment lost 9 bases and the V segment lost 0 bases, leaving 13 bases of the junction unmatched. The CDR3 is 17 amino acids. The germline V gene encodes CDR1 LGHNA and CDR2 YSLEER. TCR beta VDJ and CDR3 were profiled, and genomic DNA was the template. TCRdb recomputed calls from the reads with MiXCR, one row per CDR3 protein. The data contain approximately 170,000 distinct CDR3 sequences, approximately 51% of them seen just once; the ten biggest clones take up roughly 3.5%. Sequencing involved patients with CD8+CD57+ cell expansion previously shown by flow cytometry. This sample was included in a study of CD8+CD57+ T cells in acquired aplastic anemia.

J is TRBJ2-5 and V is TRBV4-3; 10 bases match TRBD2. Sequencing was done on a sample of sorted CD4+, CD8+, or CD8+CD57+ T cells (not recorded which) from PBMCs. The TCR originated in a human donor with aplastic anemia. The CDR3, as DNA: TGCGCCAGCAGCCAAGACAGGAGCGGGAGGGCCCAGGAGGCCCAGTACTTC. It specifies CASSQDRSGRAQEAQYF.